These 15 T cell receptor beta chains share one sample of origin, sequenced in a study of T-cell memory formation after mild COVID-19 (dated by TCRdb to about 2021). Library creation used 5' RACE. The reads were generated on an Illumina NovaSeq 6000. TCRdb reworked the public reads: Q25 trimming with fastp, MiXCR clone assembly, productive beta chains retained. Records with the same CDR3 protein are collapsed into one entry carrying the most frequent genes and DNA. This sample lists fewer than 350,000 distinct CDR3 sequences; roughly 17% were detected once. The ten largest make up about 23% of the sample. The sequencing sample was made of PBMCs or a T cell subset sorted from them (not recorded which). All receptors derive from a man in his late teens or twenties who had mild COVID-19 (a few samples of this study predate the infection). The sample titles of this study are shuffled in the database, so cell type and time point are left out; the donor was told from shared clones.

The chain joins TRBV5-1 to TRBJ2-3; 8 bases match TRBD1. This CDR3 comprises 15 residues. CDR1 and CDR2 (germline): SGHRS, YFSETQ. Trimming took 8 bases from V and 0 from J; bases not matched to a gene: 8. This chain's CDR3 is CARRPGTGSTDTQYF. The CDR3 DNA reads TGCGCCAGAAGACCCGGGACAGGTAGCACAGATACGCAGTATTTT.

The chain has TRBV5-1 and TRBJ2-1; 11 bases match TRBD2. Trimming removed 2 bases from V and 8 bases from J; junction bases left unmatched: 6. CDR1 and CDR2 from the germline V gene are SGHRS and YFSETQ. CDR3 length equals 15 residues. CDR3 amino acids: CASSLLAGAGDEQFF. The CDR3 DNA is TGCGCCAGCAGCTTACTAGCGGGGGCGGGCGATGAGCAGTTCTTC. The variable domain in full, completed from reference TRBV5-1 and TRBJ2-1, reads KAGVTQTPRYLIKTRGQQVTLSCSPISGHRSVSWYQQTPGQGLQFLFEYFSETQRNKGNFPGRFSGRQFSNSRSEMNVSTLELGDSALYLCASSLLAGAGDEQFFGPGTRLTVL.

This clonotype was seen just once. The J gene is TRBJ2-7, the V gene TRBV11-3; 7 bases map to TRBD1. The CDR3 totals 17 residues. The junction had 13 bases not matched to a gene; V was cut back by 5 bases and J by 0 bases. Germline values: CDR1 SGHNT, CDR2 YENEEA. The CDR3 nucleotides are TGTGCCAGCAGCCCTAACAGGGGCGTAGGGATCTCCTACGAGCAGTACGTC. Its translation is CASSPNRGVGISYEQYV.

The chain joins TRBV3-1 to TRBJ1-2; perhaps TRBD1 as D (5 bases). Germline V gene lookup returns CDR1 LGHDT and CDR2 YNNKEL (reference sequence). V gave up 2 bases and J gave up 4 bases, with 14 bases separating them. This CDR3 has 15 amino acids. The CDR3 DNA reads TGTGCCAGCAGCCAATCCGTCGGGCAGGGCTATGGCTACACCTTC. Translated, it gives CASSQSVGQGYGYTF.

The CDR3 is CASSLEAGLSGANVLTF. CDR3 sequence (DNA): TGTGCCAGCAGTTTGGAGGCCGGCCTCTCTGGGGCCAACGTCCTGACTTTC. This rearrangement joins TRBV28 to TRBJ2-6; weak D call: TRBD2 (5 bases). This CDR3 has 17 amino acids. The V gene's germline CDR1 is MDHEN and CDR2 SYDVKM. Trimming took off 3 bases at V and 0 bases at J, with 12 bases between the two ends.

This clonotype was seen ten or more times. The CDR3 DNA reads as TGTGCCAGCAGCCCCGGGACAGCATTTTACGAGCAGTACTTC. Translated, it gives CASSPGTAFYEQYF. The chain employs TRBV13 and TRBJ2-7, with 7 positions matching TRBD1. Germline CDR1 is PRHDT and CDR2 is FYEKMQ (reference sequence). This CDR3 region has 14 residues. V shed 5 bases and J 4 bases; nucleotides not matched to a gene: 8. Full variable domain (outside the CDR3, taken from reference TRBV13 and TRBJ2-7): AAGVIQSPRHLIKEKRETATLKCYPIPRHDTVYWYQQGPGQDPQFLISFYEKMQSDKGSIPDRFSAQQFSDYHSELNMSSLELGDSALYFCASSPGTAFYEQYFGPGTRLTVT.

The rearrangement links TRBV4-2 to TRBJ2-1; 15 nucleotides agree with TRBD2. J lost 10 bases, V lost 4 bases, and 8 bases had no gene match. Looked up from germline, CDR1 is LGHNA and CDR2 is YNFKEQ. The CDR3 sequence is 16 residues long. The CDR3 sequence is CASSLRTSGGAQEQFF. CDR3 DNA: TGTGCCAGCAGCCTCAGGACTAGCGGGGGGGCACAAGAGCAGTTCTTC.

This chain connects TRBV18 to TRBJ2-7; 11 bases line up with TRBD2. After removal of 5 bases from V and 4 bases from J, the junction contained 7 bases not matched to a gene. Germline V CDR1 and CDR2: KGHSH, LQKENI. This CDR3 is built from 15 residues. The CDR3 is CASSATSGGEYEQYF. CDR3 bases: TGTGCCAGCTCAGCTACTAGCGGGGGAGAATACGAGCAGTACTTC.

This chain links TRBV2 with TRBJ2-5, with D uncertain. Germline loops: CDR1 SNHLY, CDR2 FYNNEI. The CDR3 has 14 residues. V lost 4 bases to trimming and J lost 1 base, with 10 bases between them. The CDR3 here is CASSVLTAQETQYF. The CDR3 bases are TGTGCCAGCAGTGTCTTGACGGCCCAAGAGACCCAGTACTTC.

This clonotype has more than one count but fewer than ten. The chain uses TRBV7-9 and TRBJ1-6; maybe TRBD1 (5 bases). V was pared by 0 bases and J by 3 bases, with 6 bases between. The germline V gene has CDR1 SEHNR and CDR2 FQNEAQ (reference sequence). The CDR3 is 15 amino acids. CDR3 sequence reads: CASSLAQGYNSPLHF. DNA of the CDR3: TGTGCCAGCAGCTTAGCTCAGGGCTATAATTCACCCCTCCACTTT.

In its sample, this clonotype was seen a few times. The rearrangement joins TRBV28 to TRBJ2-6; D gene uncertain. Germline V gene sequence: CDR1 MDHEN, CDR2 SYDVKM. V lost 4 bases to trimming and J lost 0 bases, with 10 bases between them. CDR3 length equals 16 residues. CDR3 DNA: TGTGCCAGCAGTTCAGACCTACTCTCTGGGGCCAACGTCCTGACTTTC. Translation: CASSSDLLSGANVLTF.

There are a few counts of this clonotype. The chain has TRBV5-4 and TRBJ2-5, with 7 positions matching TRBD1. The germline gives CDR1 SGHNT, CDR2 YYREEE (reference sequence). The CDR3 covers 15 residues. V shed 4 bases and J 2 bases; nucleotides not matched to a gene: 8. In DNA, the CDR3 is TGTGCCAGCAGCGGGGGATCCAGGGGGCAAGAGACCCAGTACTTC. Amino acid sequence: CASSGGSRGQETQYF.

This clonotype was seen many times. The rearrangement links TRBV5-1 to TRBJ2-7; D remains unclear. V was trimmed by 7 bases and J by 4 bases, leaving 6 bases between them. CDR1 and CDR2 (germline): SGHRS, YFSETQ. The CDR3 sequence is 10 residues long. The chain's CDR3 is CASGVYEQYF. CDR3 nucleotide sequence: TGCGCCAGCGGAGTATACGAGCAGTACTTC. The variable domain in full, with the rest retrieved from reference TRBV5-1 and TRBJ2-7, is KAGVTQTPRYLIKTRGQQVTLSCSPISGHRSVSWYQQTPGQGLQFLFEYFSETQRNKGNFPGRFSGRQFSNSRSEMNVSTLELGDSALYLCASGVYEQYFGPGTRLTVT.

The genes are TRBV6-1 and TRBJ1-5; TRBD1 aligns across 10 bases. The CDR3 covers 15 residues. Germline V gene sequence: CDR1 MNHNS, CDR2 SASEGT. Trimming at V came to 6 bases and at J to 2 bases, leaving 4 bases not matched to a gene. CDR3 DNA: TGTGCCAGCAGGCGACAGGGGGCACGCAATCAGCCCCAGCATTTT. Encoded protein: CASRRQGARNQPQHF.

This clonotype was recorded a few times. V usage is TRBV15 and J usage is TRBJ2-7; 8 nucleotides align to TRBD1. Germline V gives CDR1 LNHNV, CDR2 YYDKDF (reference sequence). After removal of 9 bases from V and 4 bases from J, the junction contained 11 bases not matched to a gene. CDR3 length: 14 residues. The CDR3: CATSPGTGPYEQYF. As DNA, the CDR3 is TGTGCCACTAGCCCGGGGACAGGACCGTACGAGCAGTACTTC.